This T cell receptor beta chain emerged from a study of post-analysis software for immune sequencing data. Study-wide findings and caveats: Roughly five TRBV segments appeared more often in patients than in controls, and TRBV5-6, TRBV5-1 and TRBV20-1 were among these.

Worth noting for this clonotype: The antigen is unknown.

Looked up from germline, CDR1 is DFQATT and CDR2 is SNEGSKA (reference sequence). This CDR3 spans 15 amino acids. V lost 6 bases to trimming and J lost 2 bases; unmatched junction nucleotides: 6. Carried by the TCR beta cDNA libraries were unique molecular identifiers. Some 500,000 cDNA molecules were obtained per 1 to 10 million input T cells. TCRdb re-called the PCR reads through MiXCR, storing one row per CDR3 protein. The sample contains hundreds of thousands of distinct CDR3 sequences, approximately 60% of which appear only once. This TCR was sampled from a girl aged 2-15 years with multiple sclerosis. V is TRBV20-1 and J is TRBJ1-4; 10 bases are shared with TRBD1. The sequenced sample was blood. The CDR3 here is CSAPDRGITNEKLFF. The CDR3 DNA follows: TGCAGTGCCCCGGACAGGGGGATTACTAATGAAAAACTGTTTTTT.